Following are 9 T cell receptor beta chains from one sample sequenced in a study of cytomegalovirus exposure and HLA in healthy donors. PCR involved 60 Vbeta and 13 Jbeta primers. TCRdb's table, derived via immunoSEQ multiplex PCR, lists solely in-frame clones and lacks some. This sample carries 95,000 to 100,000 clones, about 81% of them seen once, and the ten largest clones take 10%. The material sequenced was PBMCs. The receptor source for this set is a middle-aged man in good health and CMV-seronegative.

This chain connects TRBV6-1 to TRBJ2-7, with 7 bases matching TRBD1. Trimming took 2 bases from V and 2 from J; bases not matched to a gene: 6. Germline CDR1 MNHNS, CDR2 SASEGT. This CDR3 region has 15 residues. The CDR3 protein is CASSEMSRGTYEQYF. As DNA, the CDR3 is TGTGCCAGCAGTGAAATGTCCAGGGGGACCTACGAGCAGTACTTC.

The chain links TRBV6-5 to TRBJ1-3, with D tentatively TRBD1 (6 bases). CDR3 length: 14 amino acids. Germline CDR1 MNHEY, CDR2 SVGAGI. V lost 6 bases, J lost 6 bases, and 15 bases lay in between. The CDR3 nucleotides read TGTGCCAGCAGGCCACAGGGATGGGTAAACACCATATATTTT. Translating it yields CASRPQGWVNTIYF.

V usage is TRBV4-1 and J usage is TRBJ1-1; a weak D match, TRBD1 (6 bases). This CDR3 is built from 15 residues. Trimming took off 5 bases at V and 4 bases at J, with 17 bases between the two ends. CDR1 is MGHRA, CDR2 YSYEKL, per germline. The CDR3 region is CASSATWGQGTEAFF. CDR3 DNA: TGCGCCAGCAGCGCGACGTGGGGGCAGGGCACTGAAGCTTTCTTT.

This chain links TRBV19 with TRBJ1-1; D may be TRBD1 (5 bases). V gave up 7 bases and J gave up 6 bases, with 21 bases separating them. CDR3 size: 15 residues. Germline V lookup: CDR1 LNHDA, CDR2 SQIVND (reference sequence). Written as DNA, the CDR3 is TGTGCCAGTACCCCGGGGGGAATGGGCCTCCCTGAAGCTTTCTTT. It codes for CASTPGGMGLPEAFF.

The chain has TRBV5-6 and TRBJ2-1; D is unclear. Trimming took off 4 bases at V and 0 bases at J, with 11 bases between the two ends. CDR3 size: 15 residues. CDR1 is SGHDT, CDR2 YYEEEE, per germline. DNA of the CDR3: TGTGCCAGCAGCAGATGGCGGAGCTCCTACAATGAGCAGTTCTTC. Protein product: CASSRWRSSYNEQFF.

The chain is built from TRBV5-1 and TRBJ2-1; the match to TRBD2 covers 14 bases. CDR3 length equals 15 residues. The germline CDR1 and CDR2 sequences are SGHRS and YFSETQ. The V and J ends lost 4 bases and 4 bases, in that order; junction bases with no gene match: 1. CDR3 region: CASSGTSGGYNEQFF. In DNA form, the CDR3 reads TGCGCCAGCAGCGGGACTAGCGGGGGTTACAATGAGCAGTTCTTC.

The chain uses TRBV6-6 and TRBJ1-1, with D unresolved. The length of the CDR3 is 14 residues. Trimming pared 2 bases from V and 0 bases from J, leaving 7 bases between. CDR1 is MNHNY, CDR2 SVGAGI, per germline (reference sequence). CDR3 in DNA: TGTGCCAGCAGTTACGGGCAGATGAACACTGAAGCTTTCTTT. The encoded protein is CASSYGQMNTEAFF.

Only one count was recorded for this clone. This chain joins TRBV19 and TRBJ1-1; 7 nucleotides line up with TRBD1. The germline CDR1 and CDR2 sequences are LNHDA and SQIVND (reference sequence). With 7 bases clipped from V and 5 bases from J, the junction kept 7 bases outside the gene matches. CDR3 length: 13 amino acids. The CDR3 loop reads CASIKDRVTEAFF. In DNA form, the CDR3 reads TGTGCCAGTATTAAAGACAGGGTGACTGAAGCTTTCTTT. The full variable domain, rest sourced from reference TRBV19 and TRBJ1-1, is DGGITQSPKYLFRKEGQNVTLSCEQNLNHDAMYWYRQDPGQGLRLIYYSQIVNDFQKGDIAEGYSVSREKKESFPLTVTSAQKNPTAFYLCASIKDRVTEAFFGQGTRLTVV.

Points on this clone: The sample carries other DNA sequences with the same CDR3. The genes are TRBV28 and TRBJ2-1, with 11 bases that match TRBD1. Germline loops: CDR1 MDHEN, CDR2 SYDVKM. The length of the CDR3 is 12 residues. Trimming cost V 8 bases and J 10 bases; bases outside gene matches: 4. As DNA, the CDR3 is TGTGCCAGCCGGACAGGGGGCAGAGAGCAGTTCTTC. Protein sequence: CASRTGGREQFF.